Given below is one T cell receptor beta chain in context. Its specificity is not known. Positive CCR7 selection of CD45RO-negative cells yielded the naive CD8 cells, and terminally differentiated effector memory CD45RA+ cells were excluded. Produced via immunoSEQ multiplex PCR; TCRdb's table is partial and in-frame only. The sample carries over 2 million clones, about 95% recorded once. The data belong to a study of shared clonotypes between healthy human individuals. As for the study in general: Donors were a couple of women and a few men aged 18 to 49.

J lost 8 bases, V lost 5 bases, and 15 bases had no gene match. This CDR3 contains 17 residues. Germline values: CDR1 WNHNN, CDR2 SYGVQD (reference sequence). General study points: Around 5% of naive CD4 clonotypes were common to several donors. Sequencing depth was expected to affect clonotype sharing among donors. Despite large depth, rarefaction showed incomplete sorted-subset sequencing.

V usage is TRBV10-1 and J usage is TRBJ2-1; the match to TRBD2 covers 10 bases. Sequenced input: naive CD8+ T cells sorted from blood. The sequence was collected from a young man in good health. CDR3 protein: CASSPRAGTSAVYEQFF. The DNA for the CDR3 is TGCGCCAGCAGTCCCAGAGCCGGGACTAGCGCTGTGTATGAGCAGTTCTTC.